These T cell receptor beta chains were read from a single sample in a study of T cell repertoires in cytomegalovirus infection. In TCRdb, the reads were re-called with MiXCR into one record per CDR3 protein. The sample carries under 300,000 distinct CDR3 sequences, roughly a fifth recorded once. These receptors are not linked to any known antigen. The material sequenced was cultured PBMCs, taken from culture after CMV antigen stimulation. All receptors derive from a human donor in good health (CMV status not recorded). Some clones in this sample may be carry-over from other donors' samples. Each CDR3 is given with its conserved first and last residue. The order of the fields is clone size, V gene, D gene, J gene, CDR3 DNA, CDR3 protein. The D gene is left open where the match is weak. The size entry is marked missing in some rows and otherwise reads once, few, many or a size class.

abundance: few
v_gene: TRBV4-1
d_gene: TRBD1
j_gene: TRBJ1-1
CDR3nt: TGCGCCAGCAGCCAAGAGGACAGGACGAACACTGAAGCTTTCTTT
CDR3aa: CASSQEDRTNTEAFF

abundance: -
v_gene: TRBV28
d_gene: TRBD2
j_gene: TRBJ2-1
CDR3nt: TGTGCCACAGGACTAGCGGGGGTAGTAGATGAGCAGTTCTTC
CDR3aa: CATGLAGVVDEQFF

abundance: few
v_gene: TRBV20-1
d_gene: -
j_gene: TRBJ1-1
CDR3nt: TGCAGTGTCCCCACGGATGTGAACACTGAAGCTTTCTTT
CDR3aa: CSVPTDVNTEAFF

abundance: -
v_gene: TRBV29-1
d_gene: -
j_gene: TRBJ1-1
CDR3nt: TGCAGCGCGGGCAGTACATGGGACACTGAAGCTTTCTTT
CDR3aa: CSAGSTWDTEAFF

abundance: -
v_gene: TRBV6-5
d_gene: -
j_gene: TRBJ2-7
CDR3nt: TGTGCCAGCAGTTCGGCGGGGAAGGGGTACGAGCAGTACTTC
CDR3aa: CASSSAGKGYEQYF

abundance: -
v_gene: TRBV20-1
d_gene: -
j_gene: TRBJ1-1
CDR3nt: TGCAGTGCTCCATTCGGACACCGGTCCACTGAAGCTTTCTTT
CDR3aa: CSAPFGHRSTEAFF

abundance: -
v_gene: TRBV24-1
d_gene: TRBD2
j_gene: TRBJ2-2
CDR3nt: TGTGCCACCAGTGACCTTCCAACTAGCGGGAGGGCCGGGGAGCTGTTTTTT
CDR3aa: CATSDLPTSGRAGELFF

abundance: -
v_gene: TRBV15
d_gene: -
j_gene: TRBJ2-3
CDR3nt: TGTGCCACCAGCAGAGATAGCGCTGGAGGAGATACGCAGTATTTT
CDR3aa: CATSRDSAGGDTQYF

abundance: -
v_gene: TRBV27
d_gene: TRBD2
j_gene: TRBJ2-1
CDR3nt: TGTGCCAGCAGTTTCTGGGGACTAGCCCACAATGAGCAGTTCTTC
CDR3aa: CASSFWGLAHNEQFF

abundance: many
v_gene: TRBV7-6
d_gene: -
j_gene: TRBJ2-1
CDR3nt: TGTGCCAGCAGCTTAGGGTGGGGGGCGAGGGCTGAGCAGTTCTTC
CDR3aa: CASSLGWGARAEQFF

abundance: many
v_gene: TRBV7-2
d_gene: -
j_gene: TRBJ1-5
CDR3nt: TGTGCCAGCAGGCCAGGGGCAGGGTCGCATCAGCCCCAGCATTTT
CDR3aa: CASRPGAGSHQPQHF

abundance: many
v_gene: TRBV6-1
d_gene: -
j_gene: TRBJ2-1
CDR3nt: TGTGCCACGACTAGAGACGGGACGCAGAGGTATGAGCAGTTCTTC
CDR3aa: CATTRDGTQRYEQFF

abundance: -
v_gene: TRBV6-5
d_gene: -
j_gene: TRBJ2-3
CDR3nt: TGTGCCAGCAGTTATTCGGGCCTTCTGGGAACAGATACGCAGTATTTT
CDR3aa: CASSYSGLLGTDTQYF

abundance: few
v_gene: TRBV28
d_gene: -
j_gene: TRBJ1-1
CDR3nt: TGTGCCAGCAGTAAGGACAAGAACACTGAAGCTTTCTTT
CDR3aa: CASSKDKNTEAFF

abundance: many
v_gene: TRBV7-2
d_gene: -
j_gene: TRBJ2-6
CDR3nt: TGTGCCAGCAGCTCCCTAGGCGCTGGGGCCAACGTCCTGACTTTC
CDR3aa: CASSSLGAGANVLTF

abundance: few
v_gene: TRBV7-6
d_gene: -
j_gene: TRBJ2-3
CDR3nt: TGTGCCAGCAGCTTAGGAGAAACCTCCCTCACAGATACGCAGTATTTT
CDR3aa: CASSLGETSLTDTQYF

abundance: -
v_gene: TRBV7-2
d_gene: TRBD2
j_gene: TRBJ2-1
CDR3nt: TGTGCCAGCAGCAAGACTAGCGGGAGCTCCTACAATGAGCAGTTCTTC
CDR3aa: CASSKTSGSSYNEQFF

abundance: -
v_gene: TRBV4-3
d_gene: TRBD1
j_gene: TRBJ1-6
CDR3nt: TGCGCCAGCAGCCAAGAGTTGGGACAGTATAATTCACCCCTCCACTTT
CDR3aa: CASSQELGQYNSPLHF

abundance: -
v_gene: TRBV11-2
d_gene: TRBD2
j_gene: TRBJ2-5
CDR3nt: TGTGCCAGCAGCTTAGGGACTAGCTCGTTGCGAGAGACCCAGTACTTC
CDR3aa: CASSLGTSSLRETQYF

abundance: -
v_gene: TRBV6-1
d_gene: -
j_gene: TRBJ1-1
CDR3nt: TGTGCCAGCAGTCCATCCGGGGATCCAAACACTGAAGCTTTCTTT
CDR3aa: CASSPSGDPNTEAFF

abundance: many
v_gene: TRBV7-2
d_gene: TRBD2
j_gene: TRBJ2-7
CDR3nt: TGTGCCAGCAGCTTAGGTCCAGCGGGGGCCTACGAGCAGTACTTC
CDR3aa: CASSLGPAGAYEQYF

abundance: few
v_gene: TRBV6-2/TRBV6-3
d_gene: TRBD2
j_gene: TRBJ2-7
CDR3nt: TGTGCCAGCAGTAGCAGGGAGGGCGAGCAGTACTTC
CDR3aa: CASSSREGEQYF

abundance: -
v_gene: TRBV28
d_gene: TRBD1
j_gene: TRBJ2-5
CDR3nt: TGTGCCAGCAGTTTCCCGGGACAGCAAGAGACCCAGTACTTC
CDR3aa: CASSFPGQQETQYF

abundance: few
v_gene: TRBV7-9
d_gene: TRBD2
j_gene: TRBJ2-3
CDR3nt: TGTGCCAGCAGCATGGGACTAGCGGGAGGATCAGATACGCAGTATTTT
CDR3aa: CASSMGLAGGSDTQYF

abundance: few
v_gene: TRBV7-2
d_gene: TRBD2
j_gene: TRBJ2-4
CDR3nt: TGTGCCAGCAGCTTCGGGATTAGCGGGACCGGCATTCAGTACTTC
CDR3aa: CASSFGISGTGIQYF

abundance: many
v_gene: TRBV7-2
d_gene: -
j_gene: TRBJ1-2
CDR3nt: TGTGCCAGCAGCGGAATGGATAAAGGAGGAGGCTACACCTTC
CDR3aa: CASSGMDKGGGYTF

abundance: few
v_gene: TRBV27
d_gene: TRBD2
j_gene: TRBJ2-1
CDR3nt: TGTGCCAGCAGTATCACTAGCGGGAGCTACAATGAGCAGTTCTTC
CDR3aa: CASSITSGSYNEQFF

abundance: many
v_gene: TRBV28
d_gene: TRBD1
j_gene: TRBJ1-1
CDR3nt: TGTGCCAGCAACACACTTAAGGGACAGCTGAACACTGAAGCTTTCTTT
CDR3aa: CASNTLKGQLNTEAFF

abundance: many
v_gene: TRBV7-2
d_gene: -
j_gene: TRBJ2-1
CDR3nt: TGTGCCAGCAGCAGATCAAATTCTGAGCAGTTCTTC
CDR3aa: CASSRSNSEQFF

abundance: few
v_gene: TRBV20-1
d_gene: TRBD2
j_gene: TRBJ2-3
CDR3nt: TGCAGTGCTAGAGATAGGCGGCTAGCGGGAGGGCCACCCCCAGATACGCAGTATTTT
CDR3aa: CSARDRRLAGGPPPDTQYF

abundance: few
v_gene: TRBV20-1
d_gene: -
j_gene: TRBJ2-7
CDR3nt: TGCAGTGCTAGTACGCGTTACGAGCAGTACTTC
CDR3aa: CSASTRYEQYF

abundance: -
v_gene: TRBV6-1
d_gene: -
j_gene: TRBJ1-1
CDR3nt: TGTGCCAGCAGGAGACCAGGTGCGCGAAACACTGAAGCTTTCTTT
CDR3aa: CASRRPGARNTEAFF

abundance: many
v_gene: TRBV6-1
d_gene: TRBD1
j_gene: TRBJ2-7
CDR3nt: TGTGCCAGCAGTTATGCCGGGACAGGGAGCTCCTACGAGCAGTACTTC
CDR3aa: CASSYAGTGSSYEQYF

abundance: many
v_gene: TRBV7-2
d_gene: TRBD1
j_gene: TRBJ2-5
CDR3nt: TGTGCCAGCAGCTCCGCCGGGACAGGGGGAGAGACCCAGTACTTC
CDR3aa: CASSSAGTGGETQYF

abundance: many
v_gene: TRBV6-1
d_gene: -
j_gene: TRBJ2-1
CDR3nt: TGTGCCAGCAGTAGGCAACGGGGACCGATCAACTACAATGAGCAGTTCTTC
CDR3aa: CASSRQRGPINYNEQFF

abundance: few
v_gene: TRBV5-4
d_gene: -
j_gene: TRBJ2-1
CDR3nt: TGTGCCAGCAGCTTGGCCCTAACCAATGAGCAGTTCTTC
CDR3aa: CASSLALTNEQFF

abundance: many
v_gene: TRBV7-2
d_gene: TRBD1
j_gene: TRBJ1-6
CDR3nt: TGTGCCAGCAGCACCCGACAGGGCGGAGGTTCACCCCTCCACTTT
CDR3aa: CASSTRQGGGSPLHF

abundance: -
v_gene: TRBV28
d_gene: -
j_gene: TRBJ2-2
CDR3nt: TGTGCCAGCAGTTCGGATAACACCGGGGAGCTGTTTTTT
CDR3aa: CASSSDNTGELFF

abundance: -
v_gene: TRBV6-5
d_gene: TRBD1
j_gene: TRBJ2-3
CDR3nt: TGTGCCAGCAGTTACACAGGGGCGAGCACAGATACGCAGTATTTT
CDR3aa: CASSYTGASTDTQYF

abundance: -
v_gene: TRBV15
d_gene: -
j_gene: TRBJ2-7
CDR3nt: TGTGCCACCAGCAGAGATGCGGGACCCAACGACGAGCAGTACTTC
CDR3aa: CATSRDAGPNDEQYF

abundance: few
v_gene: TRBV12-3/TRBV12-4
d_gene: TRBD1
j_gene: TRBJ1-3
CDR3nt: TGTGCCACCGACAGGGGTGGAAACACCATATATTTT
CDR3aa: CATDRGGNTIYF

abundance: -
v_gene: TRBV2
d_gene: -
j_gene: TRBJ2-1
CDR3nt: TGTGCCAGCAGTGAAGCGGGGGACAATGAGCAGTTCTTC
CDR3aa: CASSEAGDNEQFF

abundance: -
v_gene: TRBV27
d_gene: TRBD1
j_gene: TRBJ1-2
CDR3nt: TGTGCCAGCAGTCCCCCGGGACAGCTCTATGGCTACACCTTC
CDR3aa: CASSPPGQLYGYTF

abundance: -
v_gene: TRBV6-2/TRBV6-3
d_gene: -
j_gene: TRBJ1-5
CDR3nt: TGTGCCAGCAGTTACGTTCTCCTAGGAGAGCCCCAGCATTTT
CDR3aa: CASSYVLLGEPQHF

abundance: -
v_gene: TRBV28
d_gene: -
j_gene: TRBJ2-1
CDR3nt: TGTGCCAGCAGTTCGGGCCCCGGTAATGAGCAGTTCTTC
CDR3aa: CASSSGPGNEQFF

abundance: many
v_gene: TRBV5-4
d_gene: -
j_gene: TRBJ2-7
CDR3nt: TGTGCCAGCAGCCCCGGTGGGCGGTCAGTTTCCTACGAGCAGTACTTC
CDR3aa: CASSPGGRSVSYEQYF

abundance: -
v_gene: TRBV18
d_gene: TRBD1
j_gene: TRBJ1-2
CDR3nt: TGTGCCAGCTCACCCGGGGACAGGGTACGAGGCTACACCTTC
CDR3aa: CASSPGDRVRGYTF

abundance: -
v_gene: TRBV24-1
d_gene: TRBD1
j_gene: TRBJ2-1
CDR3nt: TGTGCCACCGGATCCGGAGGACAGGGATGGTACAATGAGCAGTTCTTC
CDR3aa: CATGSGGQGWYNEQFF

abundance: -
v_gene: TRBV6-1
d_gene: -
j_gene: TRBJ2-7
CDR3nt: TGTGCCAGCAGCCACCGGGGCTCCTACGAGCAGTACTTC
CDR3aa: CASSHRGSYEQYF

abundance: few
v_gene: TRBV28
d_gene: TRBD1
j_gene: TRBJ2-7
CDR3nt: TGTGCCAGCAGAACCATGGGACAGGGGGCGGTTTACGAGCAGTACTTC
CDR3aa: CASRTMGQGAVYEQYF

abundance: few
v_gene: TRBV19
d_gene: TRBD1
j_gene: TRBJ1-4
CDR3nt: TGTGCCAGTAGTACCTACGGACAGGCCCATAATGAAAAACTGTTTTTT
CDR3aa: CASSTYGQAHNEKLFF

abundance: few
v_gene: TRBV10-3
d_gene: TRBD2
j_gene: TRBJ2-3
CDR3nt: TGTGCCATCAGGGGGACTAGCGGGATTGGAGATACGCAGTATTTT
CDR3aa: CAIRGTSGIGDTQYF

abundance: -
v_gene: TRBV6-5
d_gene: -
j_gene: TRBJ2-6
CDR3nt: TGTGCCAGCAGGCGACAGGACTCTGGGGCCAACGTCCAGACTTTC
CDR3aa: CASRRQDSGANVQTF

abundance: -
v_gene: TRBV20-1
d_gene: TRBD1
j_gene: TRBJ1-1
CDR3nt: TGCAGTGCCCCAGGGGGGACTGAAGCTTTCTTT
CDR3aa: CSAPGGTEAFF

abundance: few
v_gene: TRBV12-3/TRBV12-4
d_gene: TRBD1
j_gene: TRBJ1-5
CDR3nt: TGTGCCAGCAAGACAGGGACCCTTTATAGCAATCAGCCCCAGCATTTT
CDR3aa: CASKTGTLYSNQPQHF

abundance: -
v_gene: TRBV12-3/TRBV12-4
d_gene: -
j_gene: TRBJ2-5
CDR3nt: TGTGCCAGCACCAAGGACACTGGGGGGCAAGAGACCCAGTACTTC
CDR3aa: CASTKDTGGQETQYF

abundance: -
v_gene: TRBV6-2/TRBV6-3
d_gene: -
j_gene: TRBJ2-2
CDR3nt: TGTGCCAGCAGTTCCCACAGGGTATCCAGGGAGCTGTTTTTT
CDR3aa: CASSSHRVSRELFF

abundance: many
v_gene: TRBV4-1
d_gene: -
j_gene: TRBJ1-5
CDR3nt: TGCGCCAGCAGCCAAGTAGGGGACTATAGCAATCAGCCCCAGCATTTT
CDR3aa: CASSQVGDYSNQPQHF

abundance: many
v_gene: TRBV7-4
d_gene: TRBD2
j_gene: TRBJ2-7
CDR3nt: TGTGCCAGCAGCTTACTGCCGGGAGGGCCCCGGTACGAGCAGTACTTC
CDR3aa: CASSLLPGGPRYEQYF